This paragraph covers one TCR beta chain sequence. This table comes from immunoSEQ multiplex PCR, and its TCRdb copy is limited to in-frame clones, with some not included. The sample carries more than 500,000 clones, about 96% recorded once. This sample stems from a study of shared clonotypes between healthy human individuals. The CDR3 totals 16 residues. The sequenced material came from naive CD4+ T cells sorted from blood. Subset here: CD45RA+ positively selected. The chain employs TRBV1 and TRBJ2-4; the table's D call of TRBD1 was not tested on the DNA. TRBV1 corresponds to a pseudogene. This receptor was taken from a woman aged 25 to 39 in good health. The CDR3: CTSSQVRQKGGNIQYF. CDR3 bases: TGCACCAGCAGCCAAGTACGACAGAAAGGGGGAAACATTCAGTACTTC.